These 22 T cell receptor beta chains were sequenced from one sample in a study of Ad26.COV2.S vaccination and SARS-CoV-2 variants. Treatment defined: around 19 received Ad26.COV2.S at low or high dose, single or two shots; roughly 5 received placebo; per-sample allocation not given. Specimens were obtained on day 63 following the first vaccine or placebo injection. Assay: immunoSEQ multiplex PCR; the TCRdb copy retains only in-frame clones and omits some. This sample has roughly 400,000 clones, with 90% found just once. This sample comprised peripheral blood, obtained in a trial of Ad26.COV2.S vaccine versus placebo. These receptor sequences come from a person between 18 and 65 years old who received the Ad26.COV2.S COVID-19 vaccine or a placebo.

This chain joins TRBV19 and TRBJ1-2, with D perhaps matching TRBD1 (5 bases). CDR1 is LNHDA, CDR2 SQIVND, per germline (reference sequence). This CDR3 contains 14 residues. V was trimmed by 6 bases and J by 8 bases, leaving 19 bases between them. The CDR3 bases are TGTGCCAGTAGCCTTGGAGGGGAGGTTTTGGGCTACACCTTC. This codes for CASSLGGEVLGYTF.

The V gene is TRBV5-1, the J gene TRBJ2-2; the match to TRBD1 covers 8 bases. This CDR3 has 14 residues. The V and J ends lost 0 bases and 7 bases, in that order; junction bases with no gene match: 2. Germline V gene lookup returns CDR1 SGHRS and CDR2 YFSETQ. DNA of the CDR3: TGCGCCAGCAGCTTGGGACAGGGGCTCGGGGAGCTGTTTTTT. It specifies CASSLGQGLGELFF.

The CDR3 DNA is TGCGCCAGCAACTCGGGTGCTGGGGCCAACGTCCTGACTTTC. Translating it yields CASNSGAGANVLTF. This chain links TRBV5-1 with TRBJ2-6; D not resolved. Trimming pared 6 bases from V and 2 bases from J, leaving 9 bases between. CDR1 is SGHRS, CDR2 YFSETQ, per germline. This CDR3 is 14 amino acids long.

This clone was seen a single time. This chain connects TRBV10-3 to TRBJ2-3; D gene ambiguous. The CDR3 length is 14 residues. Trimming shortened V by 3 bases and J by 4 bases, and 11 bases separated the two germline ends. The V gene's germline CDR1 is ENHRY and CDR2 SYGVKD. CDR3 loop: CAISDPQRSDTQYF. CDR3 sequence (DNA): TGTGCCATCAGTGACCCGCAGAGGTCAGATACGCAGTATTTT.

This rearrangement joins TRBV28 to TRBJ2-1; D unclear. The CDR3 covers 15 residues. CDR1 is MDHEN, CDR2 SYDVKM, per germline. Trimming took off 7 bases at V and 2 bases at J, with 15 bases between the two ends. CDR3 residues: CASTTRAVPYNEQFF. Written as DNA, the CDR3 is TGTGCCAGCACTACTCGGGCTGTCCCCTACAATGAGCAGTTCTTC.

The chain combines TRBV11-2 with TRBJ2-7; TRBD2 matches at 14 bases. Germline CDR1 SGHAT, CDR2 FQNNGV. The CDR3 runs to 14 residues. J lost 8 bases, V lost 7 bases, and 7 bases had no gene match. CDR3 bases: TGTGCCAGCACCTCGGGACTAGCGGGAGCCAAGCAGTACTTC. Its translation: CASTSGLAGAKQYF.

The V and J genes are TRBV19 and TRBJ2-1; a weak D match, TRBD2 (6 bases). Germline assignment: CDR1 LNHDA and CDR2 SQIVND (reference sequence). CDR3 length: 13 residues. The V and J ends lost 3 bases and 5 bases respectively, with 8 bases between them. The CDR3 sequence: CASSMGGNNEQFF. The CDR3 DNA sequence: TGTGCCAGTAGTATGGGCGGGAACAATGAGCAGTTCTTC.

The chain employs TRBV27 and TRBJ2-1, with D tentatively TRBD2 (7 bases). Between the trimmed V and J ends, which lost 3 bases and 5 bases, there was a span of 20 bases. The CDR3 covers 17 residues. The germline CDR1 and CDR2 sequences are MNHEY and SMNVEV (reference sequence). The CDR3: CASSFAFRGGNNNEQFF. The CDR3 bases are TGTGCCAGCAGTTTCGCTTTTAGGGGGGGAAATAACAATGAGCAGTTCTTC.

The rearrangement links TRBV7-2 to TRBJ2-5; D is uncertain. CDR3 length equals 14 residues. Trimming stripped 1 base from V and 4 bases from J, with 10 bases between. Germline CDR1 and CDR2: SGHTA and FQGNSA. DNA for the CDR3: TGTGCCAGCAGCTTAGACGGGTCGGGAGAGACCCAGTACTTC. Translated, it gives CASSLDGSGETQYF.

The CDR3 DNA sequence: TGTGCCAGCAGCTTAGCGGGAAACGGGGCTTACGAGCAGTACTTC. Translation gives CASSLAGNGAYEQYF. The genes are TRBV7-9 and TRBJ2-7; D may match TRBD1 or TRBD2 (5 bases each). The CDR3 loop spans 15 amino acids. Between the trimmed V and J ends, which lost 0 bases and 4 bases, there was a span of 13 bases. Germline V gene lookup returns CDR1 SEHNR and CDR2 FQNEAQ (reference sequence).

The CDR3 spells CASSQGWPAGNEQFF. The CDR3 nucleotides are TGTGCCAGCAGCCAAGGTTGGCCAGCGGGTAATGAGCAGTTCTTC. This chain joins TRBV14 and TRBJ2-1; maybe TRBD2 (6 bases). V lost 1 base, J lost 7 bases, and 14 bases lay in between. CDR3 length: 15 residues. CDR1 SGHDN and CDR2 FVKESK come from the germline V gene.

This rearrangement joins TRBV7-2 to TRBJ1-2; D might be TRBD1 (6 bases). This CDR3 region has 16 residues. Germline-derived CDR1 and CDR2 are SGHTA and FQGNSA. V lost 5 bases to trimming and J lost 2 bases, with 18 bases between them. The CDR3 is CASSESGPGGNYGYTF. For the CDR3, the DNA is TGTGCCAGCAGCGAGTCGGGACCGGGGGGCAACTATGGCTACACCTTC.

This clone was picked up a small number of times. V is TRBV14 and J is TRBJ2-7; 13 bases map to TRBD2. This CDR3 has 15 residues. Germline V CDR1 and CDR2: SGHDN, FVKESK. V trimming: 4 bases; J trimming: 5 bases; junction bases outside the gene matches: 5. The CDR3 DNA reads TGTGCCAGCAGCCCTTGGACTAGCGGGAGACACGAGCAGTACTTC. This encodes CASSPWTSGRHEQYF.

This sequence joins TRBV10-3 and TRBJ1-1; 8 bases agree with TRBD1. V shed 6 bases, J shed 5 bases, and the junction held 5 bases outside the gene matches. The CDR3 has 13 residues. Germline V gives CDR1 ENHRY, CDR2 SYGVKD. CDR3 DNA sequence: TGTGCCATCAGCAGACAGGGGAGAACTGAAGCTTTCTTT. Residues: CAISRQGRTEAFF.

The chain carries TRBV28 and TRBJ2-5; tentatively, D is TRBD1 (5 bases). V was clipped by 3 bases and J by 5 bases, with 10 bases between them. CDR3 length: 13 amino acids. CDR1 and CDR2 from the germline V gene are MDHEN and SYDVKM. The chain's CDR3 is CASSFGRVETQYF. The CDR3 nucleotides are TGTGCCAGCAGTTTTGGCAGGGTGGAGACCCAGTACTTC.

The chain links TRBV13 to TRBJ2-7; TRBD1 is a possible D gene (6 bases). Germline V gives CDR1 PRHDT, CDR2 FYEKMQ (reference sequence). Deletions cut 0 bases from V and 2 bases from J, with 17 bases between. This CDR3 comprises 17 residues. CDR3 in amino acids: CASSLGTLGAGAYEQYF. The CDR3 coding sequence is TGTGCCAGCAGCTTAGGGACACTGGGGGCAGGGGCCTACGAGCAGTACTTC.

In its sample, this clone was seen once. The J gene is TRBJ1-5, the V gene TRBV28, with 7 bases that match TRBD1. J lost 4 bases, V lost 4 bases, and 10 bases had no gene match. Looked up from germline, CDR1 is MDHEN and CDR2 is SYDVKM. The CDR3 has 16 amino acids. Here the CDR3 DNA reads TGTGCCAGCAGTTCGAGAGTTGACAGGGTAAATCAGCCCCAGCATTTT. Translated: CASSSRVDRVNQPQHF. Full variable domain (missing parts from reference TRBV28 and TRBJ1-5): DVKVTQSSRYLVKRTGEKVFLECVQDMDHENMFWYRQDPGLGLRLIYFSYDVKMKEKGDIPEGYSVSREKKERFSLILESASTNQTSMYLCASSSRVDRVNQPQHFGDGTRLSIL.

V usage is TRBV19 and J usage is TRBJ2-5, with TRBD2 identical over 12 bases. After removal of 3 bases from V and 4 bases from J, the junction contained 9 bases not matched to a gene. Germline loops: CDR1 LNHDA, CDR2 SQIVND (reference sequence). The CDR3 totals 17 residues. CDR3 sequence reads: CASSISLAGGPGETQYF. In DNA form, the CDR3 reads TGTGCCAGTAGTATCTCCCTAGCGGGAGGGCCAGGAGAGACCCAGTACTTC.

V gene TRBV30 combines with J gene TRBJ2-7; D is undetermined. From germline, CDR1 is GTSNPN and CDR2 SVGIG (reference sequence). V was pared by 1 base and J by 3 bases, with 10 bases between. There are 13 residues in the CDR3. Here the CDR3 reads CAWSGGTDYEQYF. The CDR3 DNA reads as TGTGCCTGGAGTGGGGGAACTGACTACGAGCAGTACTTC.

This chain links TRBV7-9 with TRBJ2-7; no firm D call. V lost 3 bases and J lost 4, with 22 bases in between. The CDR3 covers 17 residues. Germline V gene lookup returns CDR1 SEHNR and CDR2 FQNEAQ (reference sequence). The DNA for the CDR3 is TGTGCCAGCAGCTTGTCCCCCCATGGCCCCGGAGCGTACGAGCAGTACTTC. This encodes CASSLSPHGPGAYEQYF.

The V call is TRBV29-1, the J call TRBJ2-7, with 7 bases lining up with TRBD1. The V and J ends lost 0 bases and 3 bases, in that order; junction bases with no gene match: 2. The germline gives CDR1 SQVTM, CDR2 ANQGSEA. This CDR3 is 13 amino acids long. The CDR3 protein is CSVEDAGGYEQYF. The CDR3 bases are TGCAGCGTTGAAGATGCAGGGGGCTACGAGCAGTACTTC.

Points on this clone: Other DNA sequences in the same sample also yield this CDR3. The chain recombines TRBV28 with TRBJ2-1; D call uncertain. The length of the CDR3 is 10 residues. Looked up from germline, CDR1 is MDHEN and CDR2 is SYDVKM. V shed 8 bases and J shed 8 bases, with 7 bases lying between them. The CDR3 DNA follows: TGTGCCAGCCGCCGTCATGAGCAGTTCTTC. Protein sequence: CASRRHEQFF.